This paragraph reports one TCR beta chain. This clone's antigen is unknown. There are no base qualities to consult, and no much larger clone falls within one base. The CDR3 numbers 18 residues from cysteine through phenylalanine. The DNA shown is the 54-base CDR3, in frame from base 1. V is pruned by 5 bases and J by 2 bases, leaving 10 bases of the junction without a gene match. Per the germline V gene, SGHVS is the CDR1 and FNYEAQ is the CDR2. This sample was taken from a study of blood T cell repertoires in COVID-19 (TCRdb year 2020). Study-level background: Samples from collaborators originated in the United States, Italy and Spain and spanned both the acute and convalescent phases of COVID-19. Where available, HLA class I and class II types were obtained from metadata supplied by the sample provider rather than from assay-based typing. The samples were drawn from the first 160 participants of the ongoing ImmuneRACE study and from some 1,300 subjects provided by 6 global collaborators. Deeply sampled blood TCRbeta repertoires from subjects exposed to, actively infected with, or recovered from COVID-19 were included in the dataset. A de-identified subject ID, COVID-19 status, age in years and sex were almost always included in the sample metadata. The repertoires were released in a freely available public database meant as a resource for research on the immune response to SARS-CoV-2. The prospective study material was composed of cDNA or gDNA derived from T cells, B-cell-depleted T cells, or PBMCs.

The immunoSEQ Assay, a bias-controlled multiplex PCR, was used to amplify TCRbeta CDR3 regions from genomic DNA. The authors processed their data as follows. Within the assay, amplification of reference gene primers was used to estimate how many nucleated cells each sample contained. Sequence reads were collapsed and filtered to measure the absolute abundance of every unique TCRbeta CDR3 rearrangement. Productive Simpson clonality was computed per sample as the square root of Simpson's diversity index over productive rearrangements. TCRdb stores this immuneACCESS table with in-frame sequences only. Part of the clones is absent; in the studies checked, under half of the shortfall reflects unresolved V genes, and no reason is known for the rest. The DNA was the basis for D and trimming; V, J and clone size are from that table. The sample records about 55,000 clones, 86% of which are singletons. The ten biggest clones cover 2.5% to 3% of the sample.

Points the paper makes about the study in general: The quantity of clinical and demographic metadata differed by source and by participant and was supplied without curation.

The collaborating institutions used their own protocols to collect whole blood in K2EDTA tubes. For TCRbeta analysis, collaborators shipped samples in one of three forms: frozen whole blood, isolated PBMCs, or DNA extracted from either of those sample types. This receptor was obtained from a man older than 75 with acute or convalescent COVID-19. Rearrangement joined TRBV7-6 to TRBJ2-7, and 15 junctional nucleotides match TRBD2. The sample comprised peripheral blood. The DNA sequence is given as TGTGCCAGCAGCCGAACCGGGACTAGCGGGGGGATAACCTACGAGCAGTACTTC. Its protein reads: CASSRTGTSGGITYEQYF.